A selection of T cell receptor beta chains follows, all from one sample in a study of response to subunit inactivated influenza vaccine. TCRdb independently ran MiXCR on the RT-PCR reads; one entry per CDR3 protein. The repertoire holds over 800,000 distinct CDR3 sequences, with about 20% as singletons. Source: PBMCs from blood, taken 5 days after vaccination. The source of these receptors is a man aged 45-65 years who received an inactivated influenza vaccine. CDR3s include the opening cysteine and the closing phenylalanine or tryptophan. The D gene is left open where the match is weak. Size tells how often a clone was seen (once, few, many) or the class of an expanded clone, and some rows leave it out.

19	TRBV27	.	TRBD2	TRBJ2-5	CASSFSRGLARKSQETQYF	TGTGCCAGCAGCTTCTCGAGGGGACTAGCGCGGAAAAGCCAAGAGACCCAGTACTTC
16	TRBV27	many	TRBD2	TRBJ2-3	CASSLGISGTTDTQYF	TGTGCCAGCAGTTTAGGGATTAGCGGGACCACAGATACGCAGTATTTT
15	TRBV18	.	TRBD1	TRBJ2-1	CASSPGQGEYNEQFF	TGTGCCAGCTCACCGGGACAGGGAGAGTACAATGAGCAGTTCTTC
13	TRBV29-1	few	TRBD1	TRBJ2-7	CSCRTGSSYEQYF	TGCAGCTGCCGGACAGGTTCCTCCTACGAGCAGTACTTC
11	TRBV24-1	many	.	TRBJ2-1	CATSSYNEQFF	TGTGCCACCTCTTCCTACAATGAGCAGTTCTTC
16	TRBV10-3	.	.	TRBJ2-2	CAISESGRGATGELFF	TGTGCCATCAGTGAGTCTGGACGGGGGGCCACCGGGGAGCTGTTTTTT
14	TRBV12-3/TRBV12-4	few	.	TRBJ2-3	CASSRGHRTDTQYF	TGTGCCAGCAGTCGGGGACACCGCACAGATACGCAGTATTTT
18	TRBV2	.	TRBD1	TRBJ2-3	CASSDYFRDRLSTDTQYF	TGTGCCAGCAGTGACTATTTCCGGGACAGACTAAGCACAGATACGCAGTATTTT
16	TRBV29-1	few	TRBD2	TRBJ2-3	CSVEDGGRASTDTQYF	TGCAGCGTTGAAGATGGCGGGAGGGCTAGCACAGATACGCAGTATTTT
14	TRBV5-1	many	.	TRBJ1-1	CASSIGDGGTEAFF	TGCGCCAGCAGCATAGGAGACGGTGGCACTGAAGCTTTCTTT
15	TRBV20-1	few	.	TRBJ1-5	CSAREGTVLNQPQHF	TGCAGTGCTAGGGAGGGTACCGTGCTCAATCAGCCCCAGCATTTT
16	TRBV6-1	.	.	TRBJ1-4	CASSERGNGLREKLFF	TGTGCCAGCAGTGAAAGGGGGAACGGTCTTCGTGAAAAACTGTTTTTT
13	TRBV10-3	.	.	TRBJ2-3	CAIRALVADTQYF	TGTGCCATCAGGGCCCTGGTAGCCGATACGCAGTATTTT